The clone carrying this T cell receptor beta chain was seen more than once but under ten times. What it binds is not known. Germline V gene lookup returns CDR1 LGHNA and CDR2 YSLEER. This CDR3 has 14 residues. Losses at the gene ends were 4 bases for V and 7 bases for J; bases not matched to a gene: 3. The data are from a study of T cell repertoires in cytomegalovirus infection. About the research overall: Public TCR beta signature analysis indicated the presence of both CMV infection and matching HLA type.

Using its own MiXCR run on the reads, TCRdb lists one record per CDR3 protein. The table shows tens of thousands of distinct CDR3 sequences, with 28% occurring only once. Sequencing used CD8+ T cells from cultured PBMCs, obtained from culture after CMV antigen stimulation. V usage is TRBV4-3 and J usage is TRBJ2-1; TRBD1 matches 11 bases. The sequence was collected from a human donor in good health (CMV status not recorded). Some clones in this sample may be carry-over from other donors' samples. The CDR3 bases are TGCGCCAGCAGCCCTGGACAGGGGGCGAATGAGCAGTTCTTC. Protein: CASSPGQGANEQFF.